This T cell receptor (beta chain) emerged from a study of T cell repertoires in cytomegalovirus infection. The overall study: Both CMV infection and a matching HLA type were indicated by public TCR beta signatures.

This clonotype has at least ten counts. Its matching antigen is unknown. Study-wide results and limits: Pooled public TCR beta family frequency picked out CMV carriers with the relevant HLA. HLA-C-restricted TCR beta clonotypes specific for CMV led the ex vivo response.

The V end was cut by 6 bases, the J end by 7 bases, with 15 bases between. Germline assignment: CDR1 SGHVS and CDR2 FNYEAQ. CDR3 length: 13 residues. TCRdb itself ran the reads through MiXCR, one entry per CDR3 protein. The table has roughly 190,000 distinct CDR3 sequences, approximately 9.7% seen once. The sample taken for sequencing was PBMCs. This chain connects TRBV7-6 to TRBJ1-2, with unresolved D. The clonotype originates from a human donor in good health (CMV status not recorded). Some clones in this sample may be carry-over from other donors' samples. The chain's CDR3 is CASRKNKDLGYTF. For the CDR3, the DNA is TGTGCCAGCAGGAAAAACAAGGATCTTGGCTACACCTTC.